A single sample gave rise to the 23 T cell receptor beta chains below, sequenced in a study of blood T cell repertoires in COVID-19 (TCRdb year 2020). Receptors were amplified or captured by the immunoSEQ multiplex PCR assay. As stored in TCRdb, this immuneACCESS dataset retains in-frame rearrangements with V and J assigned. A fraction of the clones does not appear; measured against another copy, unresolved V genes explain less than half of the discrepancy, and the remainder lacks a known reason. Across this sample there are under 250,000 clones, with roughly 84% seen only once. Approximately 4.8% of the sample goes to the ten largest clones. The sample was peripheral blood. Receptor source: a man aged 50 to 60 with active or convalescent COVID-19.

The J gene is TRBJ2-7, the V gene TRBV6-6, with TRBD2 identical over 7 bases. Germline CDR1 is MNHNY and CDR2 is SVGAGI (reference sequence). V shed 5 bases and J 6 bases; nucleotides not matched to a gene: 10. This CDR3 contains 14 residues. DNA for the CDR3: TGTGCCAGCAGTCCCCCCGGGACTACCCGCGAGCAGTACTTC. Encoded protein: CASSPPGTTREQYF.

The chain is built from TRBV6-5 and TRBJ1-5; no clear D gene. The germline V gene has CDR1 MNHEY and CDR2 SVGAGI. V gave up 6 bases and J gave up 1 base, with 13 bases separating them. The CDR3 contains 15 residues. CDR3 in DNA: TGTGCCAGCAGACCCCTCTCGGGGAGCAATCAGCCCCAGCATTTT. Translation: CASRPLSGSNQPQHF.

The CDR3 sequence: CASSLGKGYSYGYTF. CDR3 DNA: TGCGCCAGCAGCTTGGGGAAGGGGTATTCCTATGGCTACACCTTC. The J gene is TRBJ1-2, the V gene TRBV5-1, with D maybe TRBD1 (5 bases). Trimming pared 0 bases from V and 4 bases from J, leaving 13 bases between. Germline lookup yields CDR1 SGHRS and CDR2 YFSETQ. The CDR3 covers 15 residues.

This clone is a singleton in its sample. The CDR3 region has the DNA TGTGCCAGCAGTCCCGCTCCTGCGCTGGACAGCGCAACTAATGAAAAACTGTTTTTT. Translated, it gives CASSPAPALDSATNEKLFF. The chain recombines TRBV2 with TRBJ1-4; D is possibly TRBD1 (6 bases). Germline V CDR1 and CDR2: SNHLY, FYNNEI. The CDR3 loop spans 19 amino acids. The V end was cut by 5 bases, the J end by 0 bases, with 22 bases between.

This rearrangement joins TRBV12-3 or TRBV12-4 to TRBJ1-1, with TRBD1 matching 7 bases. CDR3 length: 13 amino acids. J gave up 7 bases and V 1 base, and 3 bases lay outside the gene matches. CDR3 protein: CASSLEGGLEAFF. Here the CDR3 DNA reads TGTGCCAGCAGTTTAGAAGGGGGCCTTGAAGCTTTCTTT.

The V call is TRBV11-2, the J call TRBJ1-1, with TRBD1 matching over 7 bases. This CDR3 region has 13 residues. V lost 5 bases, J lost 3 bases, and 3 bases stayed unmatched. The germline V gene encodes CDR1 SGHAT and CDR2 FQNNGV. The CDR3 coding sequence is TGTGCCAGCAGCCAGACAGGGTACACTGAAGCTTTCTTT. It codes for CASSQTGYTEAFF.

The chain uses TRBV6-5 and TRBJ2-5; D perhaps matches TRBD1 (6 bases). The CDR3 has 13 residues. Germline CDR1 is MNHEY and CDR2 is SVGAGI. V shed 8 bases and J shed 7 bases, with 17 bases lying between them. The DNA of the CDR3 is TGTGCCAGCGGGCAGGGGAATATAAGGACCCAGTACTTC. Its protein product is CASGQGNIRTQYF.

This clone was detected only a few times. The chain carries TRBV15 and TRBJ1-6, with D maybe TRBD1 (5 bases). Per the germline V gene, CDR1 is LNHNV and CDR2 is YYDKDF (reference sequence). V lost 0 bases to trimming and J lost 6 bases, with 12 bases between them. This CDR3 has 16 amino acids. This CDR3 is CATSRDQGGINSPLHF. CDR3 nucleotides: TGTGCCACCAGCAGAGATCAGGGAGGGATTAATTCACCCCTCCACTTT.

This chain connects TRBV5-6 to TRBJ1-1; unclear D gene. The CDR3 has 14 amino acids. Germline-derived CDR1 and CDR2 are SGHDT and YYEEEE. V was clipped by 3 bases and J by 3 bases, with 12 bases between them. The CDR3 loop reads CASSSRQGYTEAFF. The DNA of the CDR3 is TGTGCCAGCAGCTCCAGACAAGGATACACTGAAGCTTTCTTT.

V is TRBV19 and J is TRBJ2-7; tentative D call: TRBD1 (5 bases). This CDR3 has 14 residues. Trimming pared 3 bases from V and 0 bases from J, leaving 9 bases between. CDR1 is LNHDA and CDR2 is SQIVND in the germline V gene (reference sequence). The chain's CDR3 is CASSIGAASYEQYF. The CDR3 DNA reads TGTGCCAGTAGTATTGGGGCGGCCTCCTACGAGCAGTACTTC.

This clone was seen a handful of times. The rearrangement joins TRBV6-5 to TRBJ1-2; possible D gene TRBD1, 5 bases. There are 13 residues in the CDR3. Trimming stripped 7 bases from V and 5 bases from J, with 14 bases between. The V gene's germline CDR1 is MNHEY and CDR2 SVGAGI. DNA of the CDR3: TGTGCCAGCAACCAAGTCCGGGGGTATGGCTACACCTTC. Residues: CASNQVRGYGYTF.

CDR3 region: CATSDSGTGIQGYTF. The CDR3 nucleotides read TGTGCCACCAGTGATTCCGGGACAGGGATTCAGGGCTACACCTTC. V usage is TRBV24-1 and J usage is TRBJ1-2; 9 positions agree with TRBD1. Per germline, CDR1 KGHDR and CDR2 SFDVKD. This CDR3 has 15 residues. V lost 2 bases and J lost 8; bases outside the gene matches: 8.

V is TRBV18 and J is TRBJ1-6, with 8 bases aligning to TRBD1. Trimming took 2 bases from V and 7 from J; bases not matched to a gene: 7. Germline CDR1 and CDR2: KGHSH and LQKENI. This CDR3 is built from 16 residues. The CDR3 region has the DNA TGTGCCAGCTCACCAGCCACCGGACAGGGAAATTCACCCCTCCACTTT. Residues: CASSPATGQGNSPLHF.

For the CDR3, the DNA is TGTGCCTTAGTGTACACAGATACGCAGTATTTT. Translating gives CALVYTDTQYF. V is TRBV30 and J is TRBJ2-3; no clear D gene. Between the trimmed V and J ends, which lost 7 bases and 2 bases, there was a span of 7 bases. CDR3 size: 11 residues. The germline CDR1 and CDR2 sequences are GTSNPN and SVGIG (reference sequence).

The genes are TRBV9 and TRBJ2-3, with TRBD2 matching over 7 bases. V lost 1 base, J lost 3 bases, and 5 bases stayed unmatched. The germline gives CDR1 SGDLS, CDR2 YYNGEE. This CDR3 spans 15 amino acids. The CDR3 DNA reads TGTGCCAGCAGCGTAAAGGGACTACAAACAGATACGCAGTATTTT. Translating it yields CASSVKGLQTDTQYF.

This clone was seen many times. The CDR3 DNA reads TGTGCCAGCAGTTTAGCAGGGTTAAGCACTGAAGCTTTCTTT. Protein product: CASSLAGLSTEAFF. J is TRBJ1-1 and V is TRBV27; the D gene is possibly TRBD1 (5 bases). V lost 2 bases to trimming and J lost 4 bases, with 11 bases between them. The CDR3 length is 14 residues. Germline V gene sequence: CDR1 MNHEY, CDR2 SMNVEV (reference sequence).

The CDR3 protein is CASSYGTVGNTIYF. The CDR3 coding sequence is TGTGCCAGCAGCTACGGGACAGTTGGAAACACCATATATTTT. The chain joins TRBV7-8 to TRBJ1-3; TRBD1 matches at 7 bases. The V gene's germline CDR1 is SGHVS and CDR2 FQNEAQ. The junction had 3 bases not matched to a gene; V was cut back by 4 bases and J by 3 bases. The CDR3 contains 14 residues.

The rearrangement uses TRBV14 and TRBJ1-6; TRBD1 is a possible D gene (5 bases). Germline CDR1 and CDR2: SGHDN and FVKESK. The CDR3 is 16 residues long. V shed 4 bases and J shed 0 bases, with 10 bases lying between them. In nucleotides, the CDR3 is TGTGCCAGCAGCCCAGGGATCGGCTCCTATAATTCACCCCTCCACTTT. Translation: CASSPGIGSYNSPLHF.

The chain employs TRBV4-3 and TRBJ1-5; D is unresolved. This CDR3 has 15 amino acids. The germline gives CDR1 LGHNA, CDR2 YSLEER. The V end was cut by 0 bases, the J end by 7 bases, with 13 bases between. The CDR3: CASSQDRYSTQPQHF. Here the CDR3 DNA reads TGCGCCAGCAGCCAAGATCGGTACAGTACCCAGCCCCAGCATTTT.

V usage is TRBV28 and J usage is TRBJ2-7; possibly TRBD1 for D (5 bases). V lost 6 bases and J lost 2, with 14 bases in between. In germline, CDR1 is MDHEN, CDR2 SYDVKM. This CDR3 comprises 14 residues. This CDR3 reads CASSRGRVAYEQYF. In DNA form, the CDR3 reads TGTGCCAGCAGCCGTGGCAGGGTCGCCTACGAGCAGTACTTC.

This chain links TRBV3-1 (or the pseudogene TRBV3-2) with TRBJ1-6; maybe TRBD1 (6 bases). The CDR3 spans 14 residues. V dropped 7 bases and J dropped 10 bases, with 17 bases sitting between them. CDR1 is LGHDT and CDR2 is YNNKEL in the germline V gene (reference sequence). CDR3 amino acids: CASKSNQGNSPLHF. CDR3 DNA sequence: TGTGCCAGCAAATCGAATCAGGGGAACTCACCCCTCCACTTT.

The CDR3 DNA follows: TGTGCCAGCAGCGTTAGACGGCGGGTGGGAGGAACTGAAGCTTTCTTT. It yields the protein CASSVRRRVGGTEAFF. The chain combines TRBV7-8 with TRBJ1-1; D gene unclear. In germline, CDR1 is SGHVS, CDR2 FQNEAQ. Trimming shortened V by 5 bases and J by 5 bases, and 21 bases separated the two germline ends. The CDR3 is 16 amino acids.

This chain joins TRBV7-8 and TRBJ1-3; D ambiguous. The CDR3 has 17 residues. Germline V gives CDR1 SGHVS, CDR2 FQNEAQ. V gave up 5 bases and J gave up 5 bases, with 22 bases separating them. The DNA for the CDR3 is TGTGCCAGCAGCGGAGGCAAGGCGGGATTCATTCGAAACACCATATATTTT. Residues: CASSGGKAGFIRNTIYF.